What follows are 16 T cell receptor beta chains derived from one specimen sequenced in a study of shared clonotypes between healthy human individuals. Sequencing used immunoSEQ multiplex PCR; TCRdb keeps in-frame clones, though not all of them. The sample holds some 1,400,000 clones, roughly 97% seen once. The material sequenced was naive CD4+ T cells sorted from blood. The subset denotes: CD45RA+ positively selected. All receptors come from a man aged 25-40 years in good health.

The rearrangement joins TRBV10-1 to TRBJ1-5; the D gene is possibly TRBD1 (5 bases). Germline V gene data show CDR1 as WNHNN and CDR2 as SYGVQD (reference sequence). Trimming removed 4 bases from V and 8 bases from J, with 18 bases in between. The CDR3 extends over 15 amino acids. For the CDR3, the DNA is TGCGCCAGCAGTGGTCCTGGGACGGCAGAGGAGCCCCAGCATTTT. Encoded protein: CASSGPGTAEEPQHF.

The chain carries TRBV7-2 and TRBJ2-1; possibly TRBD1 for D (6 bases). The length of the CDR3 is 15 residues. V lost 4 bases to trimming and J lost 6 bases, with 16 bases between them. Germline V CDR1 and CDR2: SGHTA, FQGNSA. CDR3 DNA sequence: TGTGCCAGCAGCTCCCCTCTGGCCAGGGGCAATGAGCAGTTCTTC. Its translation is CASSSPLARGNEQFF.

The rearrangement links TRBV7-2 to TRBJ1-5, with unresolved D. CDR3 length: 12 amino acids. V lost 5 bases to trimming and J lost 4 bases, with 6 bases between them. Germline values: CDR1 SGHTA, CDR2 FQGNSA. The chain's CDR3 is CASSMKNQPQHF. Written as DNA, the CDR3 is TGTGCCAGCAGCATGAAAAATCAGCCCCAGCATTTT.

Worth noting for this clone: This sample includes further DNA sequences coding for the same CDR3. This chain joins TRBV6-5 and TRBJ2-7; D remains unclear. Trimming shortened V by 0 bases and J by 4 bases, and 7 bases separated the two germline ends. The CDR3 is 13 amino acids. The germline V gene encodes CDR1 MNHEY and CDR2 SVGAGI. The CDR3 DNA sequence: TGTGCCAGCAGTTACTCGACTGGATACGAGCAGTACTTC. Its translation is CASSYSTGYEQYF.

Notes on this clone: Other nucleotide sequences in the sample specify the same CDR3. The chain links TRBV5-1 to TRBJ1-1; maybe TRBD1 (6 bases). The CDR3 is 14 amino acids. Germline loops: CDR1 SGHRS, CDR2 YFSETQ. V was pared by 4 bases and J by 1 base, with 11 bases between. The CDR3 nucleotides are TGCGCCAGCAGCCAAACAGGGAGGAACACTGAAGCTTTCTTT. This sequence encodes CASSQTGRNTEAFF.

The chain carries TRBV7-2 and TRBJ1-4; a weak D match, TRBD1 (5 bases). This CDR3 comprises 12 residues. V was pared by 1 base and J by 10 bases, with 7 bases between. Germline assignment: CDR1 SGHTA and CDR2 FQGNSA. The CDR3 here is CASSLVGTKLFF. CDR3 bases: TGTGCCAGCAGCTTAGTTGGGACAAAACTGTTTTTT. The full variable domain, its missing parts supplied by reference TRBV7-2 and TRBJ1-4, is GAGVSQSPSNKVTEKGKDVELRCDPISGHTALYWYRQSLGQGLEFLIYFQGNSAPDKSGLPSDRFSAERTGGSVSTLTIQRTQQEDSAVYLCASSLVGTKLFFGSGTQLSVL.

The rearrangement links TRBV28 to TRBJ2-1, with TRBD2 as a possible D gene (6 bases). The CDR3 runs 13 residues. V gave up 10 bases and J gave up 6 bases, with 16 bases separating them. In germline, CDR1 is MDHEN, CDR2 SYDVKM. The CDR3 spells CATSGTPRNEQFF. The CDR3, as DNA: TGTGCCACATCCGGGACTCCTCGCAATGAGCAGTTCTTC.

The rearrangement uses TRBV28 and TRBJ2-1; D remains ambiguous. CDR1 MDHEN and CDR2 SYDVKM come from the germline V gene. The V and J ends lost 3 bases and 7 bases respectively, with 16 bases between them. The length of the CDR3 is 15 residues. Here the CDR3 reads CASSFGSAGWNEQFF. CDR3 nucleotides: TGTGCCAGCAGTTTTGGGTCGGCAGGTTGGAATGAGCAGTTCTTC. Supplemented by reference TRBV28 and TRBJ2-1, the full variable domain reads DVKVTQSSRYLVKRTGEKVFLECVQDMDHENMFWYRQDPGLGLRLIYFSYDVKMKEKGDIPEGYSVSREKKERFSLILESASTNQTSMYLCASSFGSAGWNEQFFGPGTRLTVL.

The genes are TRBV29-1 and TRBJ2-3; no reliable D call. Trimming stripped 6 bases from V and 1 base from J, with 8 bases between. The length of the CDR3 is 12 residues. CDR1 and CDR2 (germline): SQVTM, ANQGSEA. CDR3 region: CSVYQGTDTQYF. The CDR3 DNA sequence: TGCAGCGTCTACCAGGGCACAGATACGCAGTATTTT.

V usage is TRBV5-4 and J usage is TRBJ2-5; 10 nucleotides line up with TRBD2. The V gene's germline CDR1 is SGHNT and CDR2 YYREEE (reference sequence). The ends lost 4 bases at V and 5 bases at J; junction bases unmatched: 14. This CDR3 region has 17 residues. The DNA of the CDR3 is TGTGCCAGCAGCCTCGGACTAGCGGAAAAACGGGGGGAGACCCAGTACTTC. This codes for CASSLGLAEKRGETQYF.

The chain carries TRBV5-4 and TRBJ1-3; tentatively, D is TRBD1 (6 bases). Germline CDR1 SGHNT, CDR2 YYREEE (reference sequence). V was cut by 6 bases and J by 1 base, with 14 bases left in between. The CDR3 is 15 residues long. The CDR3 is CASNDEGGSGNTIYF. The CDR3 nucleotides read TGTGCCAGCAACGACGAGGGGGGGTCTGGAAACACCATATATTTT.

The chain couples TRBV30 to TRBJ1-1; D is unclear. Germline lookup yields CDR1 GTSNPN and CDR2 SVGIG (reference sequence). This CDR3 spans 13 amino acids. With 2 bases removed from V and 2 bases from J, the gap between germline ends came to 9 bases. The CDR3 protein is CAWSWKFNTEAFF. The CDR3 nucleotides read TGTGCCTGGAGTTGGAAATTCAACACTGAAGCTTTCTTT.

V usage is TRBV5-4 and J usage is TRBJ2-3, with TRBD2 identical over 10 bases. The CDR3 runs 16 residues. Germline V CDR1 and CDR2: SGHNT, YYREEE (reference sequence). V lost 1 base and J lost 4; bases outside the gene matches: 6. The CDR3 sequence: CASSLSSGRIADTQYF. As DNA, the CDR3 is TGTGCCAGCAGCTTGTCTAGCGGGAGAATTGCAGATACGCAGTATTTT.

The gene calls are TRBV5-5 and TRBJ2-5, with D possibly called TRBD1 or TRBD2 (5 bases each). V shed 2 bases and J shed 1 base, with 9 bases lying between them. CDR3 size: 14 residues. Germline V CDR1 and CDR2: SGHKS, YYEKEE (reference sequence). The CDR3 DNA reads TGTGCCAGCAGCTTCTCGGGGCGCCAAGAGACCCAGTACTTC. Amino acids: CASSFSGRQETQYF.

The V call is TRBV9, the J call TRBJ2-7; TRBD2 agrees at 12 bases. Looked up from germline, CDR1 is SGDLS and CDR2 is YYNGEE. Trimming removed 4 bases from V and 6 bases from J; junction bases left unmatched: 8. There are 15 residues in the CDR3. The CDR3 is CASSPRLAGAGEQYF. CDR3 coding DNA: TGTGCCAGCAGCCCTCGACTAGCGGGAGCGGGCGAGCAGTACTTC.

The CDR3 sequence: CASSLRESRAGANVLTF. In DNA, the CDR3 is TGTGCCAGCAGCTTAAGGGAGTCCCGGGCTGGGGCCAACGTCCTGACTTTC. The gene calls are TRBV7-3 and TRBJ2-6, with a weak D call TRBD2 (5 bases). V lost 1 base to trimming and J lost 2 bases, with 12 bases between them. The CDR3 spans 17 residues. Germline assignment: CDR1 SGHTA and CDR2 FQGTGA.